The sequence of this T cell receptor beta chain was determined in a study of regulatory dendritic cells for organ transplantation. Study-level background: Dendritic cell cultures received LPS on day 6.

Allogeneic regulatory or mature dendritic cells were co-cultured for 5 days with CFSE-labeled sorted T cells at 1:10. Assay used: immunoSEQ multiplex PCR; TCRdb lists only in-frame clones, some missing. This sample yields 20,000 or so clones, of which less than 80% are seen a single time; more than 3% belongs to the top ten. Regarding the study as a whole: Among resting subsets, memory CD8+ cells contained the most alloreactive clonotypes. Mature dendritic cells appeared to drive more memory CD8+ clonal expansion than regulatory ones.

A word on this clone: Its cognate antigen is unknown.

Germline V gene sequence: CDR1 SGHNT, CDR2 YYREEE (reference sequence). Trimming removed 0 bases from V and 1 base from J; junction bases left unmatched: 4. The CDR3 is made up of 17 amino acids. The sequence was obtained from a human donor in good health. The sequenced material came from memory CD4+ T cells from blood cultured with regulatory dendritic cells. This sample's subset: CD45RO+ memory T cells. The rearrangement links TRBV5-4 to TRBJ2-3; the match to TRBD2 covers 11 bases. The CDR3 spells CASSLASGGHGTDTQYF. The CDR3 DNA is TGTGCCAGCAGCTTGGCTAGCGGGGGGCACGGCACAGATACGCAGTATTTT.